The clone carrying this T cell receptor beta chain was observed many times. This sample was taken from a study of Graves' ophthalmopathy and Graves' hyperthyroidism. The authors amplified TCR beta CDR3 regions, and they did so from RNA transcripts for repertoire sequencing. First-round RT-PCR employed HTBI primers, with a second-round multiplex PCR after it. TCRdb used MiXCR to reprocess the multiplex PCR reads, holding one entry per CDR3 protein. Altogether just over 600,000 distinct CDR3 sequences are present, about a fifth being singletons, with the ten largest covering approximately 7%. This CDR3 contains 13 residues. The ends were cut back, 4 bases at V and 0 bases at J, with 8 bases in the middle. The germline CDR1 and CDR2 sequences are SGHRS and YFSETQ.

The sequence derives from a woman aged 18-35 years with stable Graves' hyperthyroidism. Some clones in this sample may be carry-over from other donors' samples. The sequenced sample was peripheral blood. The genes are TRBV5-1 and TRBJ2-7, with D hard to call. The CDR3 loop reads CASSQFSSYEQYF. Written as DNA, the CDR3 is TGCGCCAGCAGCCAGTTTAGCTCCTACGAGCAGTACTTC.